The present TCR beta chain was sequenced within a study of blood T cell repertoires in COVID-19. Study in general: Sites across the United States, Italy and Spain contributed samples from acute and convalescent COVID-19. From T cells, B-cell-depleted T cells, or PBMCs came the material, which was cDNA or gDNA.

This clone was seen a few times. Original processing notes: Nucleated cell number was recorded as an estimate derived from reference gene primer amplification. The table came from immunoSEQ multiplex PCR; TCRdb's copy has only in-frame clones and leaves some out. The V and J calls and clone size are taken from that table; D and trimming were inferred from the DNA. Counted here are about 350,000 clones, approximately 89% occurring once; the ten biggest clones make up approximately 3.5%. This receptor was identified in a woman aged 18-29 years who had recovered from COVID-19. Material: peripheral blood.

The CDR3 sequence: CASSLGPDNEQFF. CDR3 coding DNA: TGTGCCAGCAGCTTAGGTCCGGACAATGAGCAGTTCTTC. This chain uses TRBV7-9 with TRBJ2-1; D ambiguous. This CDR3 comprises 13 residues. Germline V gives CDR1 SEHNR, CDR2 FQNEAQ (reference sequence). Trimming removed 1 base from V and 5 bases from J, with 6 bases in between.